Below are 24 T cell receptor beta chains sequenced from a single sample in a study of follicular helper T cells after annual influenza vaccination. The time point here: 2014-2015 season, 7 days after vaccination. This table comes from immunoSEQ multiplex PCR, and its TCRdb copy is limited to in-frame clones, with some not included. The sample contains several thousand clones, 83% of which appear only once. Source: CXCR5+ CD38- circulating T follicular helper cells from blood, taken 7 days after influenza vaccination. Subset defined: circulating Tfh, non-naive CD4+CXCR5+PD-1+ (ICOS+CD38+ or ICOS-CD38-). All receptors come from an adult who received the influenza vaccine.

This chain uses TRBV28 with TRBJ2-7, with D perhaps being TRBD1 or TRBD2 (6 bases each). The CDR3 spans 13 residues. V was shortened by 11 bases and J by 3 bases, with 17 bases between the two germline ends. Germline CDR1 reads MDHEN; CDR2 reads SYDVKM. In nucleotides, the CDR3 is TGTGCCGGACGGCGCGGAGGGGGCTACGAGCAGTACTTC. Translated, it gives CAGRRGGGYEQYF.

This chain joins TRBV15 and TRBJ2-5; D remains ambiguous. Germline-derived CDR1 and CDR2 are LNHNV and YYDKDF (reference sequence). The CDR3 runs 13 residues. V was cut by 3 bases and J by 4 bases, with 9 bases left in between. The CDR3 DNA sequence: TGTGCCACCAGCAGTGAGGTAGGAGAGACCCAGTACTTC. Its translation is CATSSEVGETQYF.

The rearrangement joins TRBV28 to TRBJ2-1; TRBD2 matches at 9 bases. V was clipped by 6 bases and J by 13 bases; unmatched bases: 10. CDR1 and CDR2 (germline): MDHEN, SYDVKM. This CDR3 has 13 amino acids. CDR3 sequence reads: CASRATGTSSQFF. The CDR3, as DNA: TGTGCCAGCAGAGCTACCGGGACTAGCAGTCAGTTCTTC.

V gene TRBV7-9 combines with J gene TRBJ2-3; the match to TRBD1 covers 8 bases. From germline, CDR1 is SEHNR and CDR2 FQNEAQ (reference sequence). Germline trimming cut 6 bases from V and 3 bases from J; bases unmatched to any gene: 2. This CDR3 comprises 13 residues. The CDR3 nucleotides are TGTGCCAGCAGGGGACAGGTAACAGATACGCAGTATTTT. Translated, it gives CASRGQVTDTQYF.

The chain recombines TRBV7-2 with TRBJ2-2, with D unresolved. V lost 2 bases to trimming and J lost 3 bases, with 4 bases between them. The CDR3 loop spans 13 amino acids. The germline gives CDR1 SGHTA, CDR2 FQGNSA. CDR3 nucleotides: TGTGCCAGCAGCTTACGGTACACCGGGGAGCTGTTTTTT. The encoded protein is CASSLRYTGELFF.

V gene TRBV15 combines with J gene TRBJ2-5; a possible D gene is TRBD2 (5 bases). The CDR3 runs to 16 residues. Trimming cost V 1 base and J 3 bases, with 15 bases left between them. Germline CDR1 LNHNV, CDR2 YYDKDF (reference sequence). In DNA form, the CDR3 reads TGTGCCACCAGCAGAGGTCGGGGTCAAAAGGAAGAGACCCAGTACTTC. Protein sequence: CATSRGRGQKEETQYF.

This clone came up a few times. The gene calls are TRBV30 and TRBJ1-1; 9 positions agree with TRBD1. Per germline, CDR1 GTSNPN and CDR2 SVGIG (reference sequence). This CDR3 contains 15 residues. After removal of 2 bases from V and 10 bases from J, the junction contained 14 bases not matched to a gene. The CDR3 DNA is TGTGCCTGGAGTACCTCCGCCATACAGGGGGCGCGAGCTTTCTTT. It is translated as CAWSTSAIQGARAFF.

J is TRBJ2-3 and V is TRBV30, with a possible D match to TRBD2 (5 bases). This CDR3 is built from 10 residues. Germline V CDR1 and CDR2: GTSNPN, SVGIG (reference sequence). Trimming removed 7 bases from V and 6 bases from J, with 8 bases in between. In nucleotides, the CDR3 is TGTGCCTTGGACTGGGATACGCAGTATTTT. Protein: CALDWDTQYF.

The rearrangement uses TRBV28 and TRBJ1-2, with unresolved D. This CDR3 is built from 14 residues. Trimming left V 3 bases short and J 2 bases short, with 10 bases between. Looked up from germline, CDR1 is MDHEN and CDR2 is SYDVKM. The CDR3 sequence: CASSFVGPNYGYTF. The CDR3 DNA sequence: TGTGCCAGCAGTTTTGTAGGGCCGAACTATGGCTACACCTTC.

In its sample, this clone was seen a few times. This CDR3 is CASSLAVVDSPLHF. CDR3 DNA sequence: TGCGCCAGCAGCTTAGCTGTCGTAGATTCACCCCTCCACTTT. V gene TRBV5-1 combines with J gene TRBJ1-6; D is unclear. CDR3 length equals 14 residues. CDR1 SGHRS and CDR2 YFSETQ come from the germline V gene. With 2 bases removed from V and 8 bases from J, the gap between germline ends came to 11 bases. The variable domain in full, with the rest retrieved from reference TRBV5-1 and TRBJ1-6, is KAGVTQTPRYLIKTRGQQVTLSCSPISGHRSVSWYQQTPGQGLQFLFEYFSETQRNKGNFPGRFSGRQFSNSRSEMNVSTLELGDSALYLCASSLAVVDSPLHFGNGTRLTVT.

This chain uses TRBV5-4 with TRBJ2-1; TRBD2 matches 8 bases. This CDR3 is 17 amino acids long. J was trimmed by 0 bases and V by 0 bases; bases with no gene match: 5. CDR1 and CDR2 (germline): SGHNT, YYREEE (reference sequence). CDR3 DNA sequence: TGTGCCAGCAGCTTGGGGCGGGGGGATACCTCCTACAATGAGCAGTTCTTC. Translated, it gives CASSLGRGDTSYNEQFF.

The rearrangement joins TRBV2 to TRBJ2-2; D is uncertain. The CDR3 consists of 15 residues. CDR1 is SNHLY and CDR2 is FYNNEI in the germline V gene. Trimming cost V 2 bases and J 4 bases, with 11 bases left between them. As DNA, the CDR3 is TGTGCCAGCAGTGAATGGGGATTGGGCACCGGGGAGCTGTTTTTT. Residues: CASSEWGLGTGELFF.

The chain has TRBV7-2 and TRBJ2-7; D may match TRBD1 or TRBD2 (6 bases each). The CDR3 is 15 residues long. CDR1 is SGHTA, CDR2 FQGNSA, per germline. Trimming left V 5 bases short and J 3 bases short, with 17 bases between. The CDR3: CASSPKVGGRYEQYF. CDR3 in DNA: TGTGCCAGCAGCCCAAAGGTGGGGGGCCGCTACGAGCAGTACTTC.

The gene calls are TRBV5-6 and TRBJ2-1, with D perhaps matching TRBD1 or TRBD2 (5 bases each). The CDR3 extends over 15 amino acids. Germline V gives CDR1 SGHDT, CDR2 YYEEEE. V was pared by 0 bases and J by 4 bases, with 11 bases between. The CDR3 spells CASSLAGTPYNEQFF. The CDR3 DNA follows: TGTGCCAGCAGCTTGGCCGGGACCCCGTACAATGAGCAGTTCTTC.

The chain links TRBV28 to TRBJ1-5; tentative D call: TRBD1 (5 bases). The V end lost 6 bases, the J end lost 2 bases, and 23 bases lay between the germline ends. This CDR3 region has 18 residues. Germline V lookup: CDR1 MDHEN, CDR2 SYDVKM. The CDR3 region has the DNA TGTGCCAGCAGCCGGGGGGGGTTAGGGATGGGTCGCAATCAGCCCCAGCATTTT. This sequence encodes CASSRGGLGMGRNQPQHF.

This chain connects TRBV21-1 to TRBJ1-2; the listed D gene, TRBD1, was not tested against the DNA. TRBV21-1 is described as a pseudogene. CDR3 length equals 15 residues. The CDR3: CASSCGQGSHYGYTF. DNA for the CDR3: TGTGCCAGCAGCTGTGGACAGGGCTCGCACTATGGCTACACCTTC.

The J gene is TRBJ2-5, the V gene TRBV25-1, with no clear D. From germline, CDR1 is MGHDK and CDR2 SYGVNS. V was pared by 3 bases and J by 4 bases, with 15 bases between. This CDR3 has 15 amino acids. For the CDR3, the DNA is TGTGCCAGCAGTGATTCAGCAGGCCCGGGAGAGACCCAGTACTTC. It translates to CASSDSAGPGETQYF.

This sequence joins TRBV18 and TRBJ2-5; 7 bases align to TRBD2. Losses at the gene ends were 3 bases for V and 2 bases for J; bases not matched to a gene: 12. CDR3 length equals 17 residues. Germline V lookup: CDR1 KGHSH, CDR2 LQKENI. The CDR3 region is CASSPSASGLGQETQYF. In DNA, the CDR3 is TGTGCCAGCTCACCTTCGGCTAGCGGCCTTGGGCAAGAGACCCAGTACTTC.

This chain links TRBV6-1 with TRBJ1-1, with TRBD1 as a possible D gene (5 bases). V gave up 3 bases and J gave up 7 bases, with 24 bases separating them. Germline CDR1 MNHNS, CDR2 SASEGT. This CDR3 has 17 residues. The CDR3 spells CASSEFQGLGVTNEAFF. The DNA of the CDR3 is TGTGCCAGCAGTGAGTTCCAGGGACTTGGAGTGACGAATGAAGCTTTCTTT.

V usage is TRBV7-9 and J usage is TRBJ1-4; D is possibly TRBD1 (5 bases). Germline CDR1 is SEHNR and CDR2 is FQNEAQ (reference sequence). The CDR3 is 17 amino acids. Trimming took off 4 bases at V and 0 bases at J, with 15 bases between the two ends. CDR3 nucleotide sequence: TGTGCCAGCAGCTCGGGGCCCATCCAGTCAACTAATGAAAAACTGTTTTTT. This gives the protein CASSSGPIQSTNEKLFF. The full variable domain, completed using reference TRBV7-9 and TRBJ1-4, is DTGVSQNPRHKITKRGQNVTFRCDPISEHNRLYWYRQTLGQGPEFLTYFQNEAQLEKSRLLSDRFSAERPKGSFSTLEIQRTEQGDSAMYLCASSSGPIQSTNEKLFFGSGTQLSVL.

The CDR3 region has the DNA TGTGCCACCGGAGGGGGGAACAATCAGCCCCAGCATTTT. Translating it yields CATGGGNNQPQHF. The chain links TRBV15 to TRBJ1-5, with D perhaps TRBD1 (6 bases). Trimming removed 8 bases at V and 3 bases at J, with 11 bases between. CDR1 is LNHNV and CDR2 is YYDKDF in the germline V gene (reference sequence). There are 13 residues in the CDR3.

The chain combines TRBV15 with TRBJ1-1; D is possibly TRBD1 (6 bases). V lost 5 bases, J lost 1 base, and 11 bases lay in between. The CDR3 is 14 residues long. Germline values: CDR1 LNHNV, CDR2 YYDKDF (reference sequence). The CDR3 DNA sequence: TGTGCCACCAGCGGAACGACAGGGAACACTGAAGCTTTCTTT. This codes for CATSGTTGNTEAFF.

Written as DNA, the CDR3 is TGTGCCAGCAGCGTAGAAGGAGGGGGCGGGTTGTTCACTGAAGCTTTCTTT. It codes for CASSVEGGGGLFTEAFF. The J gene is TRBJ1-1, the V gene TRBV9; TRBD1 aligns across 7 bases. This CDR3 has 17 amino acids. Germline V gene data show CDR1 as SGDLS and CDR2 as YYNGEE. V lost 0 bases, J lost 4 bases, and 12 bases stayed unmatched. Looking up the rest from reference TRBV9 and TRBJ1-1 gives the full variable domain: DSGVTQTPKHLITATGQRVTLRCSPRSGDLSVYWYQQSLDQGLQFLIQYYNGEERAKGNILERFSAQQFPDLHSELNLSSLELGDSALYFCASSVEGGGGLFTEAFFGQGTRLTVV.

The chain employs TRBV18 and TRBJ1-4; D not certain. Looked up from germline, CDR1 is KGHSH and CDR2 is LQKENI. V lost 0 bases and J 7 bases, leaving 12 bases between the germline ends. This CDR3 spans 15 amino acids. The DNA of the CDR3 is TGTGCCAGCTCACCACCAGCCGAGGCCGGTGAAAAACTGTTTTTT. It encodes CASSPPAEAGEKLFF.